A single sample gave rise to the 29 T cell receptor beta chains below, sequenced in a study of post-analysis software for immune sequencing data. Study conclusions and caveats: Patients used about 5 TRBV segments, including TRBV5-6, TRBV5-1 and TRBV20-1, more often than controls.

These receptors have no identified antigens. The TCR beta cDNA libraries carried unique molecular identifiers. A single record per CDR3 protein comes from TCRdb applying MiXCR to the PCR reads. The sample carries some 690,000 distinct CDR3 sequences, 25% to 30% recorded once. The sequencing sample was made of blood. All receptors come from a girl between 5 and 17 years old with multiple sclerosis.

About this clonotype: A read error is likely, as this CDR3 ends without the conserved phenylalanine or tryptophan. V and J are TRBV7-2 and TRBJ2-7; 9 bases fit TRBD2. Germline V gene sequence: CDR1 SGHTA, CDR2 FQGNSA. The CDR3 extends over 16 amino acids. The ends lost 4 bases at V and 4 bases at J; junction bases unmatched: 11. The chain's CDR3 is CASSSRSSGNRYEQYL. The CDR3 coding sequence is TGTGCCAGCAGCTCTCGATCTAGCGGGAACAGATACGAGCAGTACCTC.

The rearrangement links TRBV3-1 to TRBJ2-1, with TRBD2 matching 9 bases. In germline, CDR1 is LGHDT, CDR2 YNNKEL (reference sequence). This CDR3 is built from 17 residues. The V segment lost 0 bases and the J segment 2 bases; nucleotides outside the gene matches: 5. The CDR3 is CASSQDRAGGPYNEQFF. CDR3 DNA sequence: TGTGCCAGCAGCCAAGATCGGGCGGGAGGGCCCTACAATGAGCAGTTCTTC.

The rearrangement links TRBV15 to TRBJ1-5; no clear D gene. Between the trimmed V and J ends, which lost 0 bases and 7 bases, there was a span of 7 bases. CDR3 size: 13 residues. Germline CDR1 is LNHNV and CDR2 is YYDKDF (reference sequence). The CDR3 loop reads CATSRDGEQPQHF. CDR3 sequence (DNA): TGTGCCACCAGCAGAGATGGGGAGCAGCCCCAGCATTTT.

This clonotype appeared a few times. This CDR3 is CASSRSYSGEQFF. CDR3 DNA: TGTGCCAGCAGCCGGTCTTACAGTGGTGAGCAGTTCTTC. The V and J genes are TRBV3-1 and TRBJ2-1; D is ambiguous. This CDR3 contains 13 residues. CDR1 is LGHDT and CDR2 is YNNKEL in the germline V gene (reference sequence). Trimming took off 4 bases at V and 9 bases at J, with 13 bases between the two ends.

This clonotype turned up a few times. The chain links TRBV7-9 to TRBJ2-4; weak D call: TRBD1 (5 bases). Germline V gives CDR1 SEHNR, CDR2 FQNEAQ (reference sequence). The V end was cut by 5 bases, the J end by 0 bases, with 11 bases between. The CDR3 totals 15 residues. The DNA of the CDR3 is TGTGCCAGCAGCCCAAGGACATTAGCCAAAAACATTCAGTACTTC. Protein sequence: CASSPRTLAKNIQYF.

The rearrangement links TRBV10-3 to TRBJ2-1; TRBD1 aligns across 7 bases. V shed 2 bases, J shed 7 bases, and the junction held 14 bases outside the gene matches. The CDR3 sequence is 17 residues long. CDR1 ENHRY and CDR2 SYGVKD come from the germline V gene. CDR3 DNA sequence: TGTGCCATCAGTGAGCCGCGGACAGGCCAATCCCGGAATGAGCAGTTCTTC. This translates into CAISEPRTGQSRNEQFF.

A few counts support this clonotype. The chain has TRBV12-3 or TRBV12-4 and TRBJ2-1; 10 bases are a match to TRBD2. The CDR3 has 16 residues. V lost 6 bases, J lost 2 bases, and 7 bases stayed unmatched. CDR3 nucleotides: TGTGCCAGCAGCATCGGCAGCGGGAGGGCCTACAATGAGCAGTTCTTC. Translation: CASSIGSGRAYNEQFF.

This clonotype was detected a few times. This sequence joins TRBV28 and TRBJ2-7, with TRBD2 identical over 10 bases. V shed 3 bases, J shed 2 bases, and the junction held 7 bases outside the gene matches. The CDR3 is made up of 16 amino acids. Germline loops: CDR1 MDHEN, CDR2 SYDVKM. CDR3 amino acids: CASSFYTSGIAYEQYF. As DNA, the CDR3 is TGTGCCAGCAGTTTCTATACTAGCGGGATAGCCTACGAGCAGTACTTC.

This clonotype showed up just a few times. The genes are TRBV27 and TRBJ2-1; TRBD2 might be the D (6 bases). The germline V gene has CDR1 MNHEY and CDR2 SMNVEV (reference sequence). The CDR3 is made up of 15 amino acids. The germline V and J ends were trimmed by 3 bases and 6 bases, with 15 bases remaining between them. The CDR3 reads CASSFVTSQRNEQFF. Here the CDR3 DNA reads TGTGCCAGCAGTTTCGTGACTAGTCAACGCAATGAGCAGTTCTTC.

In its sample, this clonotype was seen many times. The chain combines TRBV27 with TRBJ2-3; D not resolved. The CDR3 covers 11 residues. V shed 6 bases and J shed 6 bases, with 7 bases lying between them. The germline V gene has CDR1 MNHEY and CDR2 SMNVEV (reference sequence). The CDR3, as DNA: TGTGCCAGCAGCTCAAGTGATACGCAGTATTTT. Its translation: CASSSSDTQYF.

V and J are TRBV10-2 and TRBJ1-5; D possibly corresponds to TRBD1 (5 bases). Germline values: CDR1 WSHSY, CDR2 SAAADI. This CDR3 is 16 amino acids long. V gave up 2 bases and J gave up 1 base, with 12 bases separating them. The CDR3 DNA is TGCGCCAGCAGTGAGCCGGGGACTGGGAGCAATCAGCCCCAGCATTTT. Amino acid sequence: CASSEPGTGSNQPQHF.

V usage is TRBV4-3 and J usage is TRBJ2-7; D not resolved. CDR1 is LGHNA and CDR2 is YSLEER in the germline V gene. Trimming shortened V by 1 base and J by 6 bases, and 13 bases separated the two germline ends. This CDR3 has 14 amino acids. CDR3 coding DNA: TGCGCCAGCAGCCAAGGTCTACCAGTATCCGAGCAGTACTTC. It specifies CASSQGLPVSEQYF.

V usage is TRBV12-3 or TRBV12-4 and J usage is TRBJ1-1; D ambiguous. Trimming shortened V by 3 bases and J by 7 bases, and 21 bases separated the two germline ends. This CDR3 comprises 16 residues. CDR3 protein: CASSFGPISRGVEAFF. CDR3 nucleotide sequence: TGTGCCAGCAGTTTCGGTCCAATTTCCCGCGGCGTTGAAGCTTTCTTT.

The V call is TRBV5-6, the J call TRBJ2-1, with D perhaps TRBD1 (6 bases). The CDR3 totals 13 residues. CDR1 and CDR2 from the germline V gene are SGHDT and YYEEEE. Trimming took off 4 bases at V and 8 bases at J, with 13 bases between the two ends. CDR3 sequence (DNA): TGTGCCAGCAGCCCGGCAGGGGCCCATGAGCAGTTCTTC. It translates to CASSPAGAHEQFF.

The V gene is TRBV18, the J gene TRBJ2-3; no reliable D call. The CDR3 runs to 11 residues. Germline CDR1 KGHSH, CDR2 LQKENI. The germline V and J ends were trimmed by 0 bases and 6 bases, with 1 base remaining between them. The CDR3 region is CASSPPDTQYF. In DNA, the CDR3 is TGTGCCAGCTCACCACCGGATACGCAGTATTTT.

On this clonotype itself: The CDR3 carries no conserved terminal phenylalanine or tryptophan, so it likely arises from a read error. The chain carries TRBV28 and TRBJ2-4; perhaps TRBD1 as D (5 bases). The V gene's germline CDR1 is MDHEN and CDR2 SYDVKM. The CDR3 consists of 15 residues. V gave up 6 bases and J gave up 4 bases, with 16 bases separating them. CDR3 in DNA: TGTGCCAGCAGACCACCCAGGGATGGGAAAAACATTCAGTACGTC. Translated: CASRPPRDGKNIQYV.

This clonotype came up many times. The genes are TRBV18 and TRBJ2-1, with a weak D call TRBD2 (6 bases). The CDR3 consists of 15 residues. V was pared by 5 bases and J by 0 bases, with 11 bases between. Germline-derived CDR1 and CDR2 are KGHSH and LQKENI. Here the CDR3 reads CASSDSGSSYNEQFF. The CDR3 DNA reads as TGTGCCAGCTCAGATAGCGGTAGCTCCTACAATGAGCAGTTCTTC.

This chain uses TRBV9 with TRBJ2-7, with TRBD2 as a possible D gene (6 bases). The V gene lost 0 bases and the J gene lost 4 bases, with 11 bases spanning the gap. The CDR3 is made up of 14 amino acids. CDR1 is SGDLS, CDR2 YYNGEE, per germline. The CDR3 DNA reads as TGTGCCAGCAGCGTAGCTTGGGGAGGATACGAGCAGTACTTC. Encoded protein: CASSVAWGGYEQYF.

In this sample, this clonotype turned up once. The junction departs from germline at one end; a sequencing error may be responsible. This chain links TRBV7-2 with TRBJ2-7; 8 bases fit TRBD2. Germline assignment: CDR1 SGHTA and CDR2 FQGNSA. The CDR3 is 15 amino acids. The CDR3 loop is CARSPSTSASYEQYF. In nucleotides, the CDR3 is TGTGCCCGCAGCCCATCGACTAGCGCTTCCTACGAGCAGTACTTC.

A note on this clonotype: A clone one base away is much larger, so this may be a read error. This chain uses TRBV2 with TRBJ2-3; D gene unclear. The CDR3 consists of 12 residues. Germline V gives CDR1 SNHLY, CDR2 FYNNEI. Trimming removed 5 bases at V and 6 bases at J, with 9 bases between. This CDR3 reads CASSNMWDTQYF. CDR3 bases: TGTGCCAGCAGTAACATGTGGGATACGCAGTATTTT.

This clonotype turned up a few times. This sequence joins TRBV6-5 and TRBJ2-5; 10 positions agree with TRBD1. V dropped 2 bases and J dropped 5; count of bases not matched to a gene: 5. Germline V gene sequence: CDR1 MNHEY, CDR2 SVGAGI. The CDR3 sequence is 15 residues long. The CDR3 nucleotides are TGTGCCAGCAGTTACGGACAGGGGGAGTGGGAGACCCAGTACTTC. As protein: CASSYGQGEWETQYF.

V gene TRBV28 combines with J gene TRBJ1-1, with unresolved D. Germline CDR1 reads MDHEN; CDR2 reads SYDVKM. Trimming stripped 5 bases from V and 9 bases from J, with 19 bases between. The CDR3 runs to 14 residues. CDR3 sequence: CASSPPEGGRKAFF. The CDR3 DNA is TGTGCCAGCAGTCCCCCAGAGGGAGGGAGAAAAGCTTTCTTT.

This clonotype appeared a few times. The genes are TRBV4-1 and TRBJ2-5; 8 bases agree with TRBD1. The germline gives CDR1 MGHRA, CDR2 YSYEKL. The CDR3 is 18 amino acids. V lost 1 base, J lost 1 base, and 11 bases stayed unmatched. CDR3 region: CASSQGPLDRELQETQYF. The CDR3, as DNA: TGCGCCAGCAGCCAAGGCCCCCTGGACAGGGAGCTCCAAGAGACCCAGTACTTC.

As for this clonotype: A much larger clone lies one base from this, so it may be a read error. The CDR3: CASSRTSGVRETQYF. The CDR3 bases are TGCGCCAGCAGCCGAACTAGCGGGGTTCGGGAGACCCAGTACTTC. The V call is TRBV5-1, the J call TRBJ2-5; 10 positions agree with TRBD2. The germline V gene encodes CDR1 SGHRS and CDR2 YFSETQ. V shed 4 bases, J shed 5 bases, and the junction held 8 bases outside the gene matches. The CDR3 sequence is 15 residues long.

This clonotype was seen more than once but under ten times. The rearrangement links TRBV11-2 to TRBJ2-5, with TRBD1 identical over 10 bases. V lost 4 bases, J lost 7 bases, and 6 bases stayed unmatched. Germline CDR1 is SGHAT and CDR2 is FQNNGV. The length of the CDR3 is 14 residues. In DNA form, the CDR3 reads TGTGCCAGCAGCTCGGGACAGGGGCTAGGGACCCAGTACTTC. It specifies CASSSGQGLGTQYF.

The chain has TRBV4-3 and TRBJ2-6; D ambiguous. Between the trimmed V and J ends, which lost 0 bases and 5 bases, there was a span of 8 bases. The germline gives CDR1 LGHNA, CDR2 YSLEER. The CDR3 covers 15 residues. In DNA, the CDR3 is TGCGCCAGCAGCCAAGATAGATGGAGGGCCAACGTCCTGACTTTC. It is translated as CASSQDRWRANVLTF.

This clonotype came up a few times. The chain combines TRBV6-2 or TRBV6-3 with TRBJ1-1, with D perhaps matching TRBD1 (5 bases). The CDR3 covers 15 residues. Between the trimmed V and J ends, which lost 1 base and 7 bases, there was a span of 16 bases. Germline lookup yields CDR1 MNHEY and CDR2 SVGEGT. CDR3 sequence reads: CASSYLRPGQGEAFF. The CDR3 DNA is TGTGCCAGCAGTTACTTACGCCCAGGGCAGGGTGAAGCTTTCTTT.

The rearrangement joins TRBV27 to TRBJ2-1, with a possible D match to TRBD1 (7 bases). The V gene lost 7 bases and the J gene lost 1 base, with 17 bases spanning the gap. Germline CDR1 MNHEY, CDR2 SMNVEV (reference sequence). The CDR3 totals 16 residues. CDR3 loop: CASTRGQGGSYNEQFF. The CDR3 DNA reads TGTGCCAGCACCCGGGGCCAGGGGGGTTCCTACAATGAGCAGTTCTTC.

This clonotype appeared a few times. The rearrangement joins TRBV7-2 to TRBJ1-3; TRBD1 is a possible D gene (6 bases). CDR1 is SGHTA, CDR2 FQGNSA, per germline. V shed 5 bases and J shed 4 bases, with 18 bases lying between them. The CDR3 has 16 amino acids. CDR3 region: CASSPLSTGQGNTIYF. The CDR3 DNA reads as TGTGCCAGCAGCCCATTGTCCACAGGACAGGGAAACACCATATATTTT.